This TCR beta chain appears in the sequencing data of a study of cytomegalovirus exposure and HLA in healthy donors. The donors were in the roughly 110-subject validation cohort, distinct from the 666-subject first cohort. A remark on this clone: The target antigen is unknown.

The data were produced by immunoSEQ multiplex PCR, yet TCRdb's version contains in-frame clones alone and is incomplete. The table includes about 240,000 clones, around 87% detected once. This CDR3 has 16 residues. Losses at the gene ends were 3 bases for V and 1 base for J; bases not matched to a gene: 6. Germline values: CDR1 LNHNV, CDR2 YYDKDF (reference sequence). Overall study results and limits: Cytomegalovirus-associated status was assigned to more than 150 TCR beta chains. Cytomegalovirus status was reportedly diagnosed by the classifier with high sensitivity and specificity.

The chain recombines TRBV15 with TRBJ1-5; 7 nucleotides agree with TRBD1. Sequenced material: PBMCs. The TCR originated in a woman aged 25 to 39 in good health and CMV-seropositive. The CDR3 reads CATSRRQGESNQPQHF. The DNA of the CDR3 is TGTGCCACCAGCAGGAGACAGGGTGAAAGCAATCAGCCCCAGCATTTT.